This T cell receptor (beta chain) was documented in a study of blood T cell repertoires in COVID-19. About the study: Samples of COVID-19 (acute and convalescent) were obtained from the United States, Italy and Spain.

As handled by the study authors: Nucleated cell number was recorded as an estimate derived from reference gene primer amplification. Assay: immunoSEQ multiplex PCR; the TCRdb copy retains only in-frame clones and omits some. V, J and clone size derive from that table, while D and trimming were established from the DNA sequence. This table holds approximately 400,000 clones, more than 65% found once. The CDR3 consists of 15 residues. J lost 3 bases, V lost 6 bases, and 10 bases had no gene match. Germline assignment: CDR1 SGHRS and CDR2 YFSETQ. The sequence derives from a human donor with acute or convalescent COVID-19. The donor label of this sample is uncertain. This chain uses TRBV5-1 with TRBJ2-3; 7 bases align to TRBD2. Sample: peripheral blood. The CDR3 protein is CASTLGGLGTDTQYF. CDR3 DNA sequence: TGCGCCAGCACCCTCGGGGGGTTGGGGACAGATACGCAGTATTTT.